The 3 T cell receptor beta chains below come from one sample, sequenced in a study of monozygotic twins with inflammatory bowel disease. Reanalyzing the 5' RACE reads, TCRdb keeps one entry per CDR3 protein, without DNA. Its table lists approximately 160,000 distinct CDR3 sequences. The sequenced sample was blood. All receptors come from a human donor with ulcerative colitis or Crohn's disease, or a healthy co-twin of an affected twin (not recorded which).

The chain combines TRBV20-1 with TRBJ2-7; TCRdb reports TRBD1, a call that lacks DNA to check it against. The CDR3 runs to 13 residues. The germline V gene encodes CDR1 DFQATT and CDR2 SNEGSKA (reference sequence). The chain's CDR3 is CSVWTGSSYEQYF.

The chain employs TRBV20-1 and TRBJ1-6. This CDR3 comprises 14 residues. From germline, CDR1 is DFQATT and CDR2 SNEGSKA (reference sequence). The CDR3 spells CSARVDGNNSPLHF.

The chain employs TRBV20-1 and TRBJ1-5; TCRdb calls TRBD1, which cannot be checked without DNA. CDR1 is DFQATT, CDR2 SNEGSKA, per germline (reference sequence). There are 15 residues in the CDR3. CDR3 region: CSARTGRYSNQPQHF.